This T cell receptor beta chain was documented in a study of T cell responses to AZD1222 COVID-19 vaccine. General observations from the study: Most donors were white British, females outnumbered males, and clonal diversity was possibly underestimated. Nearly half of spike-specific TCRs reportedly target unmutated variant regions. Repertoire sampling occurred only after the peak T cell response.

Details on this clone: The antigen remains undetermined.

The V and J ends lost 6 bases and 4 bases, in that order; junction bases with no gene match: 8. This CDR3 spans 15 amino acids. Germline V gene data show CDR1 as MNHEY and CDR2 as SVGAGI. Method: immunoSEQ multiplex PCR; TCRdb's copy keeps in-frame clones and lacks some. The sample holds 90,000 to 150,000 clones, 85% to 90% seen once. This rearrangement joins TRBV6-5 to TRBJ2-2, with 7 bases aligning to TRBD1. The receptor's source is an adult who received the AZD1222 COVID-19 vaccine. Sequencing was performed on peripheral blood, taken 28 days after the second AZD1222 dose. The CDR3 sequence is CASRTGSVGTGELFF. The CDR3 nucleotides are TGTGCCAGCAGGACAGGGTCAGTAGGCACCGGGGAGCTGTTTTTT.